This T cell receptor (beta chain) is drawn from a study of blood T cells in healthy people across ages. Sample-barcoded 5' priming and a J-beta primer mix drove a second PCR of 7 to 11 cycles. TCRdb called the 5' RACE reads again in MiXCR, with one record for every CDR3 protein. The repertoire holds 1.5 million to 2 million distinct CDR3 sequences, with approximately 32% as singletons. The CDR3 totals 16 residues. V was shortened by 4 bases and J by 7 bases, with 25 bases between the two germline ends. Germline CDR1 is DFQATT and CDR2 is SNEGSKA (reference sequence). The sequence came from a woman between 25 and 40 years old in good health. Source material: blood. The V gene is TRBV20-1, the J gene TRBJ1-2; D perhaps matches TRBD1 (5 bases). The CDR3 DNA reads as TGCAGTGCTATAAAGGACGGGGCGGCCACAGTGGGTGGCTACACCTTC. Amino acids: CSAIKDGAATVGGYTF.